Each of the 10 T cell receptor beta chains below was sequenced from the same sample in a study of T cell responses to AZD1222 COVID-19 vaccine. TCRdb's table, derived via immunoSEQ multiplex PCR, lists solely in-frame clones and lacks some. The sample lists 150,000 or so clones, less than 95% occurring once. Sequences were derived from peripheral blood, sampled on day 0 of AZD1222 vaccination. These receptors all stem from an adult in good health.

The CDR3 region has the DNA TGTGCCAGCAGCCAAGATCCAGGGATCAACACTGAAGCTTTCTTT. It is translated as CASSQDPGINTEAFF. V and J are TRBV4-2 and TRBJ1-1, with D perhaps matching TRBD1 (5 bases). Germline V gene lookup returns CDR1 LGHNA and CDR2 YNFKEQ. The CDR3 consists of 15 residues. The ends were cut back, 0 bases at V and 2 bases at J, with 10 bases in the middle.

The CDR3 is CASSFLGDGYTF. CDR3 sequence (DNA): TGTGCCAGCAGTTTCTTAGGGGACGGCTACACCTTC. The J gene is TRBJ1-2, the V gene TRBV28, with a weak D call TRBD1 (5 bases). V lost 3 bases and J 8 bases, leaving 10 bases between the germline ends. The CDR3 has 12 residues. Germline assignment: CDR1 MDHEN and CDR2 SYDVKM.

This chain joins TRBV13 and TRBJ2-7; 8 bases align to TRBD1. Germline V CDR1 and CDR2: PRHDT, FYEKMQ (reference sequence). Trimming removed 5 bases from V and 0 bases from J; junction bases left unmatched: 9. The CDR3 extends over 16 amino acids. In DNA, the CDR3 is TGTGCCAGCAGCCGAGGAGGACAGGGTGGCTCCTACGAGCAGTACTTC. Translated, it gives CASSRGGQGGSYEQYF.

This rearrangement joins TRBV5-1 to TRBJ2-7, with TRBD2 identical over 13 bases. CDR1 is SGHRS, CDR2 YFSETQ, per germline. The CDR3 sequence is 18 residues long. Trimming removed 7 bases from V and 5 bases from J; junction bases left unmatched: 18. Here the CDR3 DNA reads TGCGCCAGCCAATCCGGGACTAGCGGGATACTTTTCCTAGACGAGCAGTACTTC. Amino acid sequence: CASQSGTSGILFLDEQYF.

V usage is TRBV7-8 and J usage is TRBJ2-2; D remains ambiguous. Per the germline V gene, CDR1 is SGHVS and CDR2 is FQNEAQ. V shed 1 base and J shed 7 bases, with 10 bases lying between them. The CDR3 extends over 14 amino acids. DNA for the CDR3: TGTGCCAGCAGCTTAGGACCCTTTGGCGGGGAGCTGTTTTTT. This translates into CASSLGPFGGELFF.

J is TRBJ1-4 and V is TRBV30, with D perhaps TRBD1 (5 bases). The CDR3 has 15 amino acids. V lost 2 bases and J lost 5, with 15 bases in between. Germline lookup yields CDR1 GTSNPN and CDR2 SVGIG (reference sequence). The CDR3 DNA reads as TGTGCCTGGAGTACGGGGACGGTCAAAAATGAAAAACTGTTTTTT. This codes for CAWSTGTVKNEKLFF.

Only a few counts were recorded for this clone. The chain combines TRBV29-1 with TRBJ1-4; D not resolved. The CDR3 runs 12 residues. Per the germline V gene, CDR1 is SQVTM and CDR2 is ANQGSEA. Trimming removed 4 bases at V and 8 bases at J, with 11 bases between. CDR3 nucleotide sequence: TGCAGCGTTGGGGGAAGAGCCGAAAAACTGTTTTTT. Amino acid sequence: CSVGGRAEKLFF.

The J gene is TRBJ1-1, the V gene TRBV10-3; 10 bases are a match to TRBD1. V lost 6 bases to trimming and J lost 4 bases; unmatched junction nucleotides: 5. Germline CDR1 is ENHRY and CDR2 is SYGVKD. CDR3 size: 14 residues. The CDR3 protein is CAIRGQGRSTEAFF. CDR3 DNA sequence: TGTGCCATCAGGGGACAGGGGAGATCCACTGAAGCTTTCTTT.

CDR3 protein: CASSLVGIQETQYF. The CDR3 DNA sequence: TGTGCCAGCAGCTTAGTGGGCATACAAGAGACCCAGTACTTC. The V gene is TRBV7-9, the J gene TRBJ2-5, with D uncertain. Germline V gene data show CDR1 as SEHNR and CDR2 as FQNEAQ (reference sequence). V lost 1 base and J 2 bases, leaving 8 bases between the germline ends. This CDR3 is built from 14 residues. Combining the CDR3 with reference TRBV7-9 and TRBJ2-5 gives the whole variable domain DTGVSQNPRHKITKRGQNVTFRCDPISEHNRLYWYRQTLGQGPEFLTYFQNEAQLEKSRLLSDRFSAERPKGSFSTLEIQRTEQGDSAMYLCASSLVGIQETQYFGPGTRLLVL.

V gene TRBV7-2 combines with J gene TRBJ2-1; the match to TRBD2 covers 7 bases. The CDR3 sequence is 15 residues long. Germline CDR1 SGHTA, CDR2 FQGNSA. Trimming at V came to 3 bases and at J to 5 bases, leaving 7 bases not matched to a gene. CDR3 protein: CASSLGGEAHNEQFF. DNA for the CDR3: TGTGCCAGCAGCTTGGGAGGGGAGGCCCACAATGAGCAGTTCTTC.